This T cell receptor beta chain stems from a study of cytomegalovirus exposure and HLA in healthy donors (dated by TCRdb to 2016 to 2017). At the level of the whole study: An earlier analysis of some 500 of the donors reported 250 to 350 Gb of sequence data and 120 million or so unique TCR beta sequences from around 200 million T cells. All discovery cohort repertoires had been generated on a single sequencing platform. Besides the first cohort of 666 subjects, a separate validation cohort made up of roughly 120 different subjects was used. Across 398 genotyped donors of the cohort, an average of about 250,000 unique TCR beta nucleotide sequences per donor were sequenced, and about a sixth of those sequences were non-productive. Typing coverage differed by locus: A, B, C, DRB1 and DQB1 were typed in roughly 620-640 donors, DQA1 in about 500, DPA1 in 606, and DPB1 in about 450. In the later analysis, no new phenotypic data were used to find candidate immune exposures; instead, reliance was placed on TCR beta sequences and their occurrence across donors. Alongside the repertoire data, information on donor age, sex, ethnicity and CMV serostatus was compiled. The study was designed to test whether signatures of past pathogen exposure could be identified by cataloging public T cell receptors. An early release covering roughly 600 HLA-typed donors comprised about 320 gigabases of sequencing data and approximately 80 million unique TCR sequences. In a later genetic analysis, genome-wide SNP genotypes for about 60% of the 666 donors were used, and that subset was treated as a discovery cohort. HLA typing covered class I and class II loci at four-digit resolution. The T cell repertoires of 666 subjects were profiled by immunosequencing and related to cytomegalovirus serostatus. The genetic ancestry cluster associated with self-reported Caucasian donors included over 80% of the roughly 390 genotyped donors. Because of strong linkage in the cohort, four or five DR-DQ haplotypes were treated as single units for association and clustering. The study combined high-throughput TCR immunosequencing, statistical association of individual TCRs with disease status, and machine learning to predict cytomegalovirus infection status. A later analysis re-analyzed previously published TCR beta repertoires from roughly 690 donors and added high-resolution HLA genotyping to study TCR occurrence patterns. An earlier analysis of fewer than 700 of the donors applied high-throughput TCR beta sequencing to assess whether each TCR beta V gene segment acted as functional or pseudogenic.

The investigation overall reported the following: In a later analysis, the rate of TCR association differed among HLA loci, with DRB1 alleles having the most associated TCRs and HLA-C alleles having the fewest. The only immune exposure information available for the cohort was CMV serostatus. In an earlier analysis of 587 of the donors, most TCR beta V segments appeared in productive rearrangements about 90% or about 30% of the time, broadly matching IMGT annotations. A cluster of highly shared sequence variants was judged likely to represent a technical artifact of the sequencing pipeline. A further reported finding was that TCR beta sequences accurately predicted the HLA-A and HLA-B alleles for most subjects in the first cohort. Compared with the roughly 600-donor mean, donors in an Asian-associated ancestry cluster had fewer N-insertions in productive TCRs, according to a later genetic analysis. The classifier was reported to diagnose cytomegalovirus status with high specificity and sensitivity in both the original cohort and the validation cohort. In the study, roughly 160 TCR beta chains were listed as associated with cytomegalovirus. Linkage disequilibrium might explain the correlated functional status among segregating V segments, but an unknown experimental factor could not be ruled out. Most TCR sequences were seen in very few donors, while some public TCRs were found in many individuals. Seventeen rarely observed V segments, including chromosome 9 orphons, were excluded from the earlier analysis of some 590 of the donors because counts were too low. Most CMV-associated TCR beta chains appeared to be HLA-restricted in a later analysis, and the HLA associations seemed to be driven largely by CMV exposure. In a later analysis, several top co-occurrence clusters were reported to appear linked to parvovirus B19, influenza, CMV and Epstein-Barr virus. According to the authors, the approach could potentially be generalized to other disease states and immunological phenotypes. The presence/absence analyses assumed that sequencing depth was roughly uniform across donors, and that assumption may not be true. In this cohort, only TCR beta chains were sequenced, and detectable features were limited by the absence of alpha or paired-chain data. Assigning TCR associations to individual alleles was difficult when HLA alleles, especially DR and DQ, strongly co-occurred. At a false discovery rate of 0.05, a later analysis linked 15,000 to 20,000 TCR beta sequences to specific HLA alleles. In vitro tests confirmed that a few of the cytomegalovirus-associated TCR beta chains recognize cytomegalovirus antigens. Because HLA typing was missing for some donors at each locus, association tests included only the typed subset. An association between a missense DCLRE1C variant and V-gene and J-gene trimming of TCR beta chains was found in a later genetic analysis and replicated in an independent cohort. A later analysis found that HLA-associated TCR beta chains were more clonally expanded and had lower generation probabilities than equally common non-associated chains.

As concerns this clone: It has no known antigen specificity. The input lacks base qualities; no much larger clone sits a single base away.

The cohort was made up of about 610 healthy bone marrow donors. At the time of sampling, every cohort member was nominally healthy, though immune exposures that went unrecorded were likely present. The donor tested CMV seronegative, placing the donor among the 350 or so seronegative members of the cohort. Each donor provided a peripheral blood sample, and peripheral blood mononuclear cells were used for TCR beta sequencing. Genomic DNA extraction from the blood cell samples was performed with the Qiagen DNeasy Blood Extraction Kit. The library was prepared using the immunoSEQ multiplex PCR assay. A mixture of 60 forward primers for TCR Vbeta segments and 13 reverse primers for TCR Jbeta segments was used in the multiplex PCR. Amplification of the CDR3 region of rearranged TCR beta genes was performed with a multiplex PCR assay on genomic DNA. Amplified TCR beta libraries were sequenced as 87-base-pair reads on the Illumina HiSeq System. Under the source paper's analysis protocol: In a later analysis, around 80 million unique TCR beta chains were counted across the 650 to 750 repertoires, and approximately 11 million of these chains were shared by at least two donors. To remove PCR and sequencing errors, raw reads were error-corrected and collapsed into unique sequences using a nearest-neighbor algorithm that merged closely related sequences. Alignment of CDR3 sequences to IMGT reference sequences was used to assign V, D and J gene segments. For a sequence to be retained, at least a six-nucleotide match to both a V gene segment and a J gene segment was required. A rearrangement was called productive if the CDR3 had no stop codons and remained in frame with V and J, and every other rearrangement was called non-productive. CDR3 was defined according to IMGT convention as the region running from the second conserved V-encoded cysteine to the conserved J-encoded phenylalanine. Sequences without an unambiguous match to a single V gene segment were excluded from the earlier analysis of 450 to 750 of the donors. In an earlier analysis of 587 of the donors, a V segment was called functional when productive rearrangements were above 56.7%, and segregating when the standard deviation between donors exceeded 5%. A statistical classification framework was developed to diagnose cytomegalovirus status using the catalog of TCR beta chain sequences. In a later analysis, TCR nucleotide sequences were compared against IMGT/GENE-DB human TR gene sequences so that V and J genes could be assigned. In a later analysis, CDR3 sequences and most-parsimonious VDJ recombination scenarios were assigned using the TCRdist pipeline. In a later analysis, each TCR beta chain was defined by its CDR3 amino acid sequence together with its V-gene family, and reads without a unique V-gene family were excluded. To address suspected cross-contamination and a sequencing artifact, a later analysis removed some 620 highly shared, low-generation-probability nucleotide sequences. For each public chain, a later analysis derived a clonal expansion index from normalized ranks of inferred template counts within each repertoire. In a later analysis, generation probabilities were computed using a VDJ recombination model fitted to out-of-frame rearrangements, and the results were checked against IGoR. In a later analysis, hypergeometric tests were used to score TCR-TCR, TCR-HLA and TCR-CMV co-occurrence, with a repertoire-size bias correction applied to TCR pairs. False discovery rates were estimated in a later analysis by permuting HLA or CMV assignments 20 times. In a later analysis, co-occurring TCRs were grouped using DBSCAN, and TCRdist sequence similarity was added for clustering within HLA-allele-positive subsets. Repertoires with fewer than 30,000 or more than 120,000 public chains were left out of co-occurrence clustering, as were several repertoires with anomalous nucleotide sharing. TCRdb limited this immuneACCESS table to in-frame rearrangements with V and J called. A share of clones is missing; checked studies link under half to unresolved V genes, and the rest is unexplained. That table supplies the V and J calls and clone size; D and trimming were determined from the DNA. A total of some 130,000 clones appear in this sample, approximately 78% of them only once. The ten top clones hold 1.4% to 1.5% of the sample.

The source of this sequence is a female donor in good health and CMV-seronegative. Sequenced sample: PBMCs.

The CDR3 protein is CASSILAGAIYEQYF. The DNA is as follows: TGTGCCAGCAGCATTCTAGCGGGAGCGATCTACGAGCAGTACTTC. This receptor chain uses TRBV7-9 and TRBJ2-7; TRBD2 agrees with 10 junctional bases. Relative to germline, V is missing 5 bases and J is missing 3 bases, with 7 bases of the junction outside any gene match. CDR3 length: 15 amino acids, cysteine to phenylalanine. The only DNA kept is the CDR3, 45 bases in frame from the first base. The germline V gene (reference sequence) specifies SEHNR as CDR1 and FQNEAQ as CDR2. The CDR3 plus the reference TRBV7-9 and TRBJ2-7 genes for the other parts give the full variable domain: DTGVSQNPRHKITKRGQNVTFRCDPISEHNRLYWYRQTLGQGPEFLTYFQNEAQLEKSRLLSDRFSAERPKGSFSTLEIQRTEQGDSAMYLCASSILAGAIYEQYFGPGTRLTVT.